This T cell receptor (beta chain) was documented in a study of cytomegalovirus exposure and HLA in healthy donors. Whole-study results and caveats: In a later analysis, at a false discovery rate of 0.05, about 16,000 TCR beta sequences matched HLA alleles.

CDR1 SEHNR and CDR2 FQNEAQ come from the germline V gene (reference sequence). Trimming stripped 2 bases from V and 5 bases from J, with 8 bases between. The CDR3 sequence is 13 residues long. This clone was found a few times. Its matching antigen is unknown. The study ran its PCR with 60 Vbeta and 13 Jbeta primers. TCRdb keeps only in-frame clones here, not all; method: immunoSEQ multiplex PCR. Of 100,000 to 150,000 clones listed, 10% to 13% are singletons. The chain carries TRBV7-9 and TRBJ2-3, with D perhaps TRBD1 (5 bases). This clonotype was obtained from a woman aged 18-29 years in good health and CMV-seropositive. The sample comprised PBMCs. The CDR3 DNA follows: TGTGCCAGCAGCTTACTCGACAGAGATACGCAGTATTTT. Residues: CASSLLDRDTQYF. The whole variable domain, filled in from reference TRBV7-9 and TRBJ2-3, reads DTGVSQNPRHKITKRGQNVTFRCDPISEHNRLYWYRQTLGQGPEFLTYFQNEAQLEKSRLLSDRFSAERPKGSFSTLEIQRTEQGDSAMYLCASSLLDRDTQYFGPGTRLTVL.